This T cell receptor (beta chain) was obtained from a study of blood T cells in healthy people across ages. Study-wide background: Template switching recovered approximately one barcoded beta molecule for every two T cells.

It was with a sample-barcoded 5' primer and a J-beta primer mix that a second PCR of about 7 to 12 cycles was run. Every single cDNA molecule received a tag from a template-switch adaptor with 12 random nucleotides. TCRdb itself ran the 5' RACE reads through MiXCR, one entry per CDR3 protein. The profile covers around 1.5 million distinct CDR3 sequences, with approximately 32% appearing a single time and roughly 10% taken by the ten largest. Per germline, CDR1 SGDLS and CDR2 YYNGEE. This CDR3 spans 15 amino acids. Donors were systemically healthy Caucasian individuals from Russia aged 6 to 90 years. This clonotype has only a few counts. A read error may produce the germline difference seen at one junction end.

Sequencing was performed on blood. This receptor was obtained from a woman aged 25 to 45 in good health. V usage is TRBV9 and J usage is TRBJ2-1; 7 nucleotides match TRBD2. Here the CDR3 DNA reads TGTGCCGGCAGCGTCGGGGGAGGGAAGTTGGGTGAGCAGTTCTTC. As protein: CAGSVGGGKLGEQFF.